This entry is about one T cell receptor beta chain. Some clones are missing from TCRdb's copy, which holds only in-frame ones; the method was immunoSEQ multiplex PCR. This sample has about 1.5 million clones; roughly 95% occur once, and the top ten carry roughly 1.2%. This sample is part of a study of shared clonotypes between healthy human individuals. CDR3 length: 15 residues. J lost 7 bases, V lost 8 bases, and 12 bases had no gene match. Germline CDR1 and CDR2: MDHEN and SYDVKM. The clonotype originates from a young man in good health. The sample comprised naive CD4+ T cells sorted from blood. Subset defined: CD45RA+ positively selected. The chain couples TRBV28 to TRBJ2-2, with 8 bases that match TRBD2. CDR3 amino acids: CASSTSGSLSGELFF. CDR3 DNA: TGTGCCAGCTCCACCAGCGGGAGTCTTAGCGGGGAGCTGTTTTTT.